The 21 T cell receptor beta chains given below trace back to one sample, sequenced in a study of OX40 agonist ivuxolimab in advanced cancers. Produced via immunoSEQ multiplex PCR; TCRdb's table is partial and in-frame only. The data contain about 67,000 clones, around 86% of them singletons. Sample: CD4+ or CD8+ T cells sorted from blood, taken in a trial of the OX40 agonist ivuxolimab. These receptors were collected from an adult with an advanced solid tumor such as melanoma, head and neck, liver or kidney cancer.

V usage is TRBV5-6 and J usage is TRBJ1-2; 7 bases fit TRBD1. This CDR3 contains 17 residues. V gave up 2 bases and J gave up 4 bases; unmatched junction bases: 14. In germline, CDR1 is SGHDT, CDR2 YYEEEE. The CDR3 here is CASSFRPETGRFYGYTF. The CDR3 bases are TGTGCCAGCAGCTTTAGGCCGGAGACAGGGCGCTTCTATGGCTACACCTTC.

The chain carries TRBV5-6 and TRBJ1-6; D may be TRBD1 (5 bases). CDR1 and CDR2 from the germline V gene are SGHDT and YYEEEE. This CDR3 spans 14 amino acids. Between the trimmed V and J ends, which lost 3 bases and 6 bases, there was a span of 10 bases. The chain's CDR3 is CASSSTGVNSPLHF. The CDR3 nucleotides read TGTGCCAGCAGCTCGACGGGGGTTAATTCACCCCTCCACTTT.

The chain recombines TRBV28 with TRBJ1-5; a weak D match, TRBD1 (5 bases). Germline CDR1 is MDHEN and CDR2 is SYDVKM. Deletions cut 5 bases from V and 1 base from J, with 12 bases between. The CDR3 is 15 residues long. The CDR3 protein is CASSPGTASNQPQHF. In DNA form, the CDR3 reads TGTGCCAGCAGTCCCGGGACGGCCAGCAATCAGCCCCAGCATTTT.

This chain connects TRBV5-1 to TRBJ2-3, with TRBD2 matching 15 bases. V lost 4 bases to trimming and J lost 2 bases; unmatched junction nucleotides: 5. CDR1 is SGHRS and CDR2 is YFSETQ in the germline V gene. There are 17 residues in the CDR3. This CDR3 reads CASSPRTSGGATDTQYF. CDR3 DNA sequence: TGCGCCAGCAGCCCCAGGACTAGCGGGGGGGCCACAGATACGCAGTATTTT.

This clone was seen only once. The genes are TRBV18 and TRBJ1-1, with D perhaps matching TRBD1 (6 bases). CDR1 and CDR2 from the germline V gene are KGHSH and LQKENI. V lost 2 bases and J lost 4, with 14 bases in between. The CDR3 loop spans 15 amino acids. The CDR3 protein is CASSPFQGFGTEAFF. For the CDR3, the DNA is TGTGCCAGCTCACCATTTCAGGGGTTTGGCACTGAAGCTTTCTTT.

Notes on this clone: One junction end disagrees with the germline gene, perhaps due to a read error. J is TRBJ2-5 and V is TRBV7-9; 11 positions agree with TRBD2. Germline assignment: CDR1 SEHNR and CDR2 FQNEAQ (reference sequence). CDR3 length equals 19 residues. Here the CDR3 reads CANSGGLAGGLRVQETQYF. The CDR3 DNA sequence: TGTGCCAACAGCGGAGGGCTAGCGGGAGGTTTAAGGGTCCAAGAGACCCAGTACTTC. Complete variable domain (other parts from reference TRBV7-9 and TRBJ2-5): DTGVSQNPRHKITKRGQNVTFRCDPISEHNRLYWYRQTLGQGPEFLTYFQNEAQLEKSRLLSDRFSAERPKGSFSTLEIQRTEQGDSAMYLCANSGGLAGGLRVQETQYFGPGTRLLVL.

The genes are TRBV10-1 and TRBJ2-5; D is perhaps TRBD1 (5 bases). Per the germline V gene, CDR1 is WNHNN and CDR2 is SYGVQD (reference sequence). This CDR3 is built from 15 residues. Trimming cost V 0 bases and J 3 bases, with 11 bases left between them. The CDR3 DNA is TGCGCCAGCAGTGAGTCGACTCAGACAGAAGAGACCCAGTACTTC. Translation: CASSESTQTEETQYF.

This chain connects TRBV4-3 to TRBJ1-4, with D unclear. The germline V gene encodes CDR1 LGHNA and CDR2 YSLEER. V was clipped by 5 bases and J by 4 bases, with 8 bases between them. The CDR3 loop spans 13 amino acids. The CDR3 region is CASSKGLNEKLFF. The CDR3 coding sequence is TGCGCCAGCAGCAAGGGCCTTAATGAAAAACTGTTTTTT.

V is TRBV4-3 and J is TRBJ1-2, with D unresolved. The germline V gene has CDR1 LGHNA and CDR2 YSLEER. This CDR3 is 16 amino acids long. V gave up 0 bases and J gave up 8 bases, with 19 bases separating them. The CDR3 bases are TGCGCCAGCAGCCAAGATTTGACGGAGCCTATGAGGGGCTACACCTTC. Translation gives CASSQDLTEPMRGYTF.

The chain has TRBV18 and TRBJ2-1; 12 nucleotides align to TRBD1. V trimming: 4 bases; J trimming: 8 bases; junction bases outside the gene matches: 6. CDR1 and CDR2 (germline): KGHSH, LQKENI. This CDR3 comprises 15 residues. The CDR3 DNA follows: TGTGCCAGCTCACAGGGACAGGGGGCAAGCGATGAGCAGTTCTTC. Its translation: CASSQGQGASDEQFF. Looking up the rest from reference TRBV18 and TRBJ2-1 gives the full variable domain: NAGVMQNPRHLVRRRGQEARLRCSPMKGHSHVYWYRQLPEEGLKFMVYLQKENIIDESGMPKERFSAEFPKEGPSILRIQQVVRGDSAAYFCASSQGQGASDEQFFGPGTRLTVL.

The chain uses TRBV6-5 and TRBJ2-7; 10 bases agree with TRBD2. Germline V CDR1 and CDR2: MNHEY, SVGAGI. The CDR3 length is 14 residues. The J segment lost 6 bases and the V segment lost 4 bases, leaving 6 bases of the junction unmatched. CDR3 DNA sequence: TGTGCCAGCAGTTCCACTAGCGGGGCCTCCGAGCAGTACTTC. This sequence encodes CASSSTSGASEQYF.

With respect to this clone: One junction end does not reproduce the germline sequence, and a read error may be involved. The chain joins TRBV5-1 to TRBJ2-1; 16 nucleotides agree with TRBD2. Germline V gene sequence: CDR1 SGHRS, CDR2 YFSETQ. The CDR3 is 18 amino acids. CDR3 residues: CASSMMPGLAGGYNEQFF. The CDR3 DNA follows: TGCGCTAGCAGCATGATGCCGGGACTAGCGGGGGGGTACAATGAGCAGTTCTTC.

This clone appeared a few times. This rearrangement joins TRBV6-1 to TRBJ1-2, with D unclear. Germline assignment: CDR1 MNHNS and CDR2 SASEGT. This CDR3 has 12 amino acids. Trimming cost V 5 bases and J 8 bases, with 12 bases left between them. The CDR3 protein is CASSKSGHGYTF. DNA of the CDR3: TGTGCCAGCAGTAAAAGTGGTCACGGCTACACCTTC.

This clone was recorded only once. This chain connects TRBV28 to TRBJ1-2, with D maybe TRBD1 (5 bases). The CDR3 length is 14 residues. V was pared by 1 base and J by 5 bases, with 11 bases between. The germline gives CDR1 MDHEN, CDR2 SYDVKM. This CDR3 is CASSLLGVGYGYTF. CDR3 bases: TGTGCCAGCAGTTTATTGGGGGTTGGTTATGGCTACACCTTC.

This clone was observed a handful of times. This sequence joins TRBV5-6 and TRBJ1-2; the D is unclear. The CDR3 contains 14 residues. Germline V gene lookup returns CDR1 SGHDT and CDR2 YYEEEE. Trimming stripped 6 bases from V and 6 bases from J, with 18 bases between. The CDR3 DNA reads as TGTGCCAGCACCAAGCCCCCCGACACGGATGGCTACACCTTC. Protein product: CASTKPPDTDGYTF.

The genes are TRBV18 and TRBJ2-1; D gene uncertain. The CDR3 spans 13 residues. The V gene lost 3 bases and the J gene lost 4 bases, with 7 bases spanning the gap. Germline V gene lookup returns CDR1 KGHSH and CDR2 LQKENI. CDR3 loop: CASSPPSYNEQFF. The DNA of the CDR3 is TGTGCCAGCTCACCCCCCTCGTACAATGAGCAGTTCTTC.

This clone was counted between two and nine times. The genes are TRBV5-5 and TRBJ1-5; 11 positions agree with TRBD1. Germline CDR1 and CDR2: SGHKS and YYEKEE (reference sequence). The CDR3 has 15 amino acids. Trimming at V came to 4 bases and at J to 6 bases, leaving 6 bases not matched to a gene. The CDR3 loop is CASSMDRGQGQPQHF. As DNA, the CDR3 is TGTGCCAGCAGCATGGACAGGGGGCAAGGTCAGCCCCAGCATTTT. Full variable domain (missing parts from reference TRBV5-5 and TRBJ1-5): DAGVTQSPTHLIKTRGQQVTLRCSPISGHKSVSWYQQVLGQGPQFIFQYYEKEERGRGNFPDRFSARQFPNYSSELNVNALLLGDSALYLCASSMDRGQGQPQHFGDGTRLSIL.

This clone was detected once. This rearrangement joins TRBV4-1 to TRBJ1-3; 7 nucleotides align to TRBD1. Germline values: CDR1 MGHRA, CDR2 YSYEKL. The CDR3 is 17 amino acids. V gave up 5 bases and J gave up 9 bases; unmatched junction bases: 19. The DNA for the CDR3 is TGCGCCAGCAGCGCTGGGGTGACACAGGGGTTTTCTACCACCATATATTTT. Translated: CASSAGVTQGFSTTIYF.

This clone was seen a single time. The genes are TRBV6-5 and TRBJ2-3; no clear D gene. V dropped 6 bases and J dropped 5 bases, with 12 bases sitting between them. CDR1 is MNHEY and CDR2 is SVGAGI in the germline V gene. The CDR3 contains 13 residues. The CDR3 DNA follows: TGTGCCAGCAGCCCTCCCCCCCGAGATACGCAGTATTTT. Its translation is CASSPPPRDTQYF.

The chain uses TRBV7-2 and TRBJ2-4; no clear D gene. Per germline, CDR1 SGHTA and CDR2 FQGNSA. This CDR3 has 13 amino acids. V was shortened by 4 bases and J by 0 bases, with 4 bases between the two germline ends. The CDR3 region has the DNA TGTGCCAGCAGCTCTAGAGCCAAAAACATTCAGTACTTC. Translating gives CASSSRAKNIQYF.

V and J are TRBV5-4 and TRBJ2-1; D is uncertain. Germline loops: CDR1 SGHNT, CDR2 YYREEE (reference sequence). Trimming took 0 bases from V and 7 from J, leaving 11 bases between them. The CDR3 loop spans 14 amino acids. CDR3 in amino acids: CASSLVGARNEQFF. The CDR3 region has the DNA TGTGCCAGCAGCTTGGTCGGTGCACGGAATGAGCAGTTCTTC.